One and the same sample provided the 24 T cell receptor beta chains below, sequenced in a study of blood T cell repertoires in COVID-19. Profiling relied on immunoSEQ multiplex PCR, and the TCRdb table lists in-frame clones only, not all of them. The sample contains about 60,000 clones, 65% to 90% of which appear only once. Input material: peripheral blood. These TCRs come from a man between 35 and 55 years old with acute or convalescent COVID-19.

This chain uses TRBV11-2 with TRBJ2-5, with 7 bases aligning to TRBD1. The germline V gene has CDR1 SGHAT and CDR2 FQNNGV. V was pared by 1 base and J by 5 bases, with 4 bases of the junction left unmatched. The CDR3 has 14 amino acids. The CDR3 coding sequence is TGTGCCAGCAGCTTAGGTACAGGGGTTGAGACCCAGTACTTC. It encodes CASSLGTGVETQYF. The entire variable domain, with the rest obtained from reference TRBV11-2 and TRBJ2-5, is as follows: EAGVAQSPRYKIIEKRQSVAFWCNPISGHATLYWYQQILGQGPKLLIQFQNNGVVDDSQLPKDRFSAERLKGVDSTLKIQPAKLEDSAVYLCASSLGTGVETQYFGPGTRLLVL.

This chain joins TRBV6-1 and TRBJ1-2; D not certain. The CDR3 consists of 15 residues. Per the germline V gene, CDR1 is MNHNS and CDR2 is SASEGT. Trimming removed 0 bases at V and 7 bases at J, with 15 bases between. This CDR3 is CASSEAGVVSVGYTF. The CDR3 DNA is TGTGCCAGCAGTGAAGCGGGTGTAGTAAGCGTTGGCTACACCTTC.

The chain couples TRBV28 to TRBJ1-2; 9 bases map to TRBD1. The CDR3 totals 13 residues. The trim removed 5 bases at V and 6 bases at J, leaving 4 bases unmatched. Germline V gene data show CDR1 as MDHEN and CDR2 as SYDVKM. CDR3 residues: CASSHRGLNGYTF. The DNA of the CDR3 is TGTGCCAGCAGTCACAGGGGGCTTAATGGCTACACCTTC.

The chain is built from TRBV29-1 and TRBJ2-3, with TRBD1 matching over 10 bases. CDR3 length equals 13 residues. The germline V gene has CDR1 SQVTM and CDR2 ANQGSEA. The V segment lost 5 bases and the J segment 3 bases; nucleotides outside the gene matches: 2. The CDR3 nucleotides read TGCAGCGTTCTGGGACAGGGGACAGATACGCAGTATTTT. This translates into CSVLGQGTDTQYF.

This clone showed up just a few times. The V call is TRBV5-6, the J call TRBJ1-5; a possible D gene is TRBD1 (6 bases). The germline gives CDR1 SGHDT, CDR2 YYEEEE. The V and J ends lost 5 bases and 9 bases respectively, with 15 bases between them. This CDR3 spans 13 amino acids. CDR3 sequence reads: CASSSITGSPQHF. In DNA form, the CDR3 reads TGTGCCAGCAGTTCTATCACAGGGTCGCCCCAGCATTTT.

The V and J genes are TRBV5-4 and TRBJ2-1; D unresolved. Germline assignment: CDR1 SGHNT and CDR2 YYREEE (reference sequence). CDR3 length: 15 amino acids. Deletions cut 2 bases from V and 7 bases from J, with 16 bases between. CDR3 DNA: TGTGCCAGCAGCTTACCCCCGAGTGGCGGAAATGAGCAGTTCTTC. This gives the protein CASSLPPSGGNEQFF.

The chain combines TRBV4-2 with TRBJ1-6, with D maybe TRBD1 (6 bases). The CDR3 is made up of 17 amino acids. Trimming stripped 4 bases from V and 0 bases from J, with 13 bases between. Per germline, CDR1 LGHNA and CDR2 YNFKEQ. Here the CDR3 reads CASSPTQGSSYNSPLHF. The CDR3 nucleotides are TGTGCCAGCAGCCCGACTCAGGGGAGCTCCTATAATTCACCCCTCCACTTT.

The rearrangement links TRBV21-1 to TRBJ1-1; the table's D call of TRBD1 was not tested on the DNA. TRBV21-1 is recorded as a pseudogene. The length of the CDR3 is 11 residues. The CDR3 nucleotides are TGTGCCAGCAGAGGGGTTAACGTAGCTTTCTTT. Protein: CASRGVNVAFF.

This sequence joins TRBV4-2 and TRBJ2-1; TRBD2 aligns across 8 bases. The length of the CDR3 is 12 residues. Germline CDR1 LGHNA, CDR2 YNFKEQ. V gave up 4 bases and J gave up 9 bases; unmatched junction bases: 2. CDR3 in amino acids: CASSRSGVEQFF. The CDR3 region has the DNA TGTGCCAGCAGCCGTAGCGGGGTTGAGCAGTTCTTC.

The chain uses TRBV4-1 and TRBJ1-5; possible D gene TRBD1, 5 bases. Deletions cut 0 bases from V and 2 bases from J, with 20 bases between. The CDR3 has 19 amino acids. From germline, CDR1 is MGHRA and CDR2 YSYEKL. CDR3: CASSQDTRPGKNRNQPQHF. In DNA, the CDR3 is TGCGCCAGCAGCCAAGATACCCGGCCAGGGAAAAATCGCAATCAGCCCCAGCATTTT.

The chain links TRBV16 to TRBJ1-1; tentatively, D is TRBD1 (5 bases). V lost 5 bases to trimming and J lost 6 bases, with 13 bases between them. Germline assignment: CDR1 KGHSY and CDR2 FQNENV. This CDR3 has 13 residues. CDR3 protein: CASSLRGLAEAFF. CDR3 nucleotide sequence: TGTGCCAGCAGCTTAAGGGGCCTGGCTGAAGCTTTCTTT. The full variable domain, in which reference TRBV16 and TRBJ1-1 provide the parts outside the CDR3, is GEEVAQTPKHLVRGEGQKAKLYCAPIKGHSYVFWYQQVLKNEFKFLISFQNENVFDETGMPKERFSAKCLPNSPCSLEIQATKLEDSAVYFCASSLRGLAEAFFGQGTRLTVV.

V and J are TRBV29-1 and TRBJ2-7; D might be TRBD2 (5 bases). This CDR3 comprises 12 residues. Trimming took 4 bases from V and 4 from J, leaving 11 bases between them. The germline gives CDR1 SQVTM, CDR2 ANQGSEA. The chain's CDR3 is CSVVAREYEQYF. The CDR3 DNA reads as TGCAGCGTTGTCGCGAGGGAATACGAGCAGTACTTC.

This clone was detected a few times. CDR3 protein: CASSLDLGEGEDTQYF. CDR3 sequence (DNA): TGTGCCAGCAGCTTAGACCTCGGGGAGGGTGAAGATACGCAGTATTTT. The rearrangement joins TRBV11-2 to TRBJ2-3, with TRBD2 matching over 7 bases. Unmatched junction bases numbered 8, after V lost 0 bases and J lost 5 bases. The CDR3 totals 16 residues. Germline-derived CDR1 and CDR2 are SGHAT and FQNNGV.

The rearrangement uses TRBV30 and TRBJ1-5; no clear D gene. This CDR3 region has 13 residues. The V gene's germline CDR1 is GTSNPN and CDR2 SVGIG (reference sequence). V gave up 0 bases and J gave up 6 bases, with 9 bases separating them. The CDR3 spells CAWSVDAGQPQHF. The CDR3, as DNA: TGTGCCTGGAGTGTTGATGCCGGTCAGCCCCAGCATTTT.

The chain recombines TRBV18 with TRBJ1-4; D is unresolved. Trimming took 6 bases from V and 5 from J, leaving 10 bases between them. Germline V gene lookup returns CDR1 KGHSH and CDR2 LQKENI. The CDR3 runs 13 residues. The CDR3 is CASSPGVNEKLFF. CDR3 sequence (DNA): TGTGCCAGCTCGCCCGGGGTCAATGAAAAACTGTTTTTT.

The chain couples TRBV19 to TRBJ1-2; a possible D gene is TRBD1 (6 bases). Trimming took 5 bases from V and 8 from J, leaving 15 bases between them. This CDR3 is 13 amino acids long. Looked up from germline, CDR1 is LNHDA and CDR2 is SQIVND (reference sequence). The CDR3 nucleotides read TGTGCCAGTAGTTTTCGGGCAGGGGACGGCTACACCTTC. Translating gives CASSFRAGDGYTF.

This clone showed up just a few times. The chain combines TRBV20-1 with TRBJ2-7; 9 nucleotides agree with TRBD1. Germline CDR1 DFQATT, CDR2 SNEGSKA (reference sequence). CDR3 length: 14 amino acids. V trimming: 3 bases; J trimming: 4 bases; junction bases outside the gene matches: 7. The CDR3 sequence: CSASSGTGRYEQYF. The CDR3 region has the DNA TGCAGTGCTAGTTCCGGGACAGGGAGGTACGAGCAGTACTTC.

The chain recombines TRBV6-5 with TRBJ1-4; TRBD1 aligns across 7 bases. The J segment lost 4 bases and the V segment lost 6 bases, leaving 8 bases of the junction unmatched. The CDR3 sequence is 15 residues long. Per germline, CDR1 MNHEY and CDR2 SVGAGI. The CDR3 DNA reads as TGTGCCAGCAGGCCGCCGGGACAGCTTAATGAAAAACTGTTTTTT. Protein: CASRPPGQLNEKLFF.

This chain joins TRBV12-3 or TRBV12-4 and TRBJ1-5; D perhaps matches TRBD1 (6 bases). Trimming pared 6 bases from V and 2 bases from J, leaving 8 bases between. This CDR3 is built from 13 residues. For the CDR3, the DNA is TGTGCCAGCAGGCCAGGGGGCAATCAGCCCCAGCATTTT. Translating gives CASRPGGNQPQHF.

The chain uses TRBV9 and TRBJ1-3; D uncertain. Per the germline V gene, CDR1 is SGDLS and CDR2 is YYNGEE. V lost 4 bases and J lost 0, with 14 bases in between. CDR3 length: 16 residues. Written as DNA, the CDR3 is TGTGCCAGCAGCCCCAACTCCCGGGGCTCTGGAAACACCATATATTTT. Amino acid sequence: CASSPNSRGSGNTIYF.

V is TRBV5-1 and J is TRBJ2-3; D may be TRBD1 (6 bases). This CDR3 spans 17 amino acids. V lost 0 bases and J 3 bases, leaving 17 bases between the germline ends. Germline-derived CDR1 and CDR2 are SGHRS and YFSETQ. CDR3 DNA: TGCGCCAGCAGCTTGGTCCAGACCCCTCAGGGGACAGATACGCAGTATTTT. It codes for CASSLVQTPQGTDTQYF.

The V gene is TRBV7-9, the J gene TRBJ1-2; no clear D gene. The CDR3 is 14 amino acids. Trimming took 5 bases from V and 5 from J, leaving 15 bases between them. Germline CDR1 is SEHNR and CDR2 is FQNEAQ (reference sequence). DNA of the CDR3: TGTGCCAGCAGCCGGGAAGGGAGCAGTTATGGCTACACCTTC. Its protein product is CASSREGSSYGYTF.

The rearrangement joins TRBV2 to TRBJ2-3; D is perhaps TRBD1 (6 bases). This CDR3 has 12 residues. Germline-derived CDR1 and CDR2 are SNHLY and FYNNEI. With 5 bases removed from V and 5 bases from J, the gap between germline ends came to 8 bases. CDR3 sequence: CASSLRGDTQYF. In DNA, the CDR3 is TGTGCCAGCAGTCTCAGGGGAGATACGCAGTATTTT.

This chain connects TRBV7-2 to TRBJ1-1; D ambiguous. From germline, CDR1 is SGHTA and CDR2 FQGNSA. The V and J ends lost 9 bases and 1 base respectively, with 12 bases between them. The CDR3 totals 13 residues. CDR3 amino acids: CASTRRGNTEAFF. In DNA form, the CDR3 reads TGTGCCAGTACCAGACGAGGGAACACTGAAGCTTTCTTT. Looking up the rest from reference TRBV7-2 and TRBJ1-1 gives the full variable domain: GAGVSQSPSNKVTEKGKDVELRCDPISGHTALYWYRQSLGQGLEFLIYFQGNSAPDKSGLPSDRFSAERTGGSVSTLTIQRTQQEDSAVYLCASTRRGNTEAFFGQGTRLTVV.